This entry lists 2 T cell receptor beta chains sequenced from one sample in a study of blood T cell repertoires in COVID-19. Data came from immunoSEQ multiplex PCR; TCRdb stores just in-frame clones and leaves some out. The sample records more than 50,000 clones, around 86% being singletons. Specimen: peripheral blood. Receptors originate from a human donor in a cohort sampled during active COVID-19.

The chain uses TRBV7-2 and TRBJ2-3; 10 nucleotides align to TRBD2. CDR3 length: 16 residues. V shed 6 bases and J 1 base; nucleotides not matched to a gene: 7. The germline CDR1 and CDR2 sequences are SGHTA and FQGNSA. This chain's CDR3 is CASSSRTSGRTDTQYF. As DNA, the CDR3 is TGTGCCAGCAGTTCTCGGACTAGCGGCCGCACAGATACGCAGTATTTT.

The CDR3 nucleotides read TGTGCCAGCAGCGCTACACCAGGGACTAGCGAGGAGCAGTTCTTC. This codes for CASSATPGTSEEQFF. This chain uses TRBV9 with TRBJ2-1; 10 bases are shared with TRBD2. CDR3 length equals 15 residues. Trimming removed 3 bases from V and 10 bases from J; junction bases left unmatched: 10. Looked up from germline, CDR1 is SGDLS and CDR2 is YYNGEE. Filled out from reference TRBV9 and TRBJ2-1, the complete variable domain reads DSGVTQTPKHLITATGQRVTLRCSPRSGDLSVYWYQQSLDQGLQFLIQYYNGEERAKGNILERFSAQQFPDLHSELNLSSLELGDSALYFCASSATPGTSEEQFFGPGTRLTVL.